These T cell receptor beta chains were read from a single sample in a study of cytomegalovirus exposure and HLA in healthy donors. Measured with immunoSEQ multiplex PCR; TCRdb has only the in-frame clones, and not every one. The sample lists about 140,000 clones; around 82% were seen once. Sequences were obtained from PBMCs. These receptors originate from a woman in her 40s in good health and CMV-seropositive. CDR3s include the opening cysteine and the closing phenylalanine or tryptophan. Fields, in order: CDR3 DNA, CDR3 protein, J gene, V gene, D gene, clone size. A D gene is named only where the DNA matches it firmly. Not every row has a clone size; where given, it reads once, few, many or a size class.

DNA: TGCGCCAGCAGCCAAGAGGGCACAGGTTCCTATGGCTACACCTTC
CDR3: CASSQEGTGSYGYTF
J: TRBJ1-2
V: TRBV4-1
D: NA
size: NA

DNA: TGCGCCAGCAGGCCGACAGGTAACGGAAAGGAGACCCAGTACTTC
CDR3: CASRPTGNGKETQYF
J: TRBJ2-5
V: TRBV5-1
D: NA
size: NA

DNA: TGTGCCAGCAGCTTAGGACAGAATAATCAGCCCCAGCATTTT
CDR3: CASSLGQNNQPQHF
J: TRBJ1-5
V: TRBV7-2
D: NA
size: NA

DNA: TGTGCCAGCAGCTTAACCCGGGACAGGGGAGCAGATACGCAGTATTTT
CDR3: CASSLTRDRGADTQYF
J: TRBJ2-3
V: TRBV7-2
D: TRBD1
size: NA

DNA: TGCAGTCTACAGGGCCGGGATGAGCAGTTCTTC
CDR3: CSLQGRDEQFF
J: TRBJ2-1
V: TRBV29-1
D: NA
size: once

DNA: TGCGCCAGCAGCCCCCGGGACATGTTGCCAATTTCTCAAGAGACCCAGTACTTC
CDR3: CASSPRDMLPISQETQYF
J: TRBJ2-5
V: TRBV4-1
D: NA
size: few

DNA: TGTGCCAGCAGTTTATCAGGGGCCTCGCGCGATCAGCCCCAGCATTTT
CDR3: CASSLSGASRDQPQHF
J: TRBJ1-5
V: TRBV27
D: NA
size: NA

DNA: TGTGCCACCAGCAGAGAGGGACAGGGGACTGAAGCTTTCTTT
CDR3: CATSREGQGTEAFF
J: TRBJ1-1
V: TRBV15
D: TRBD1
size: NA

DNA: TGTGCCAGCAGCAGCCATCTAGCGGGAGTCGGAGATACGCAGTATTTT
CDR3: CASSSHLAGVGDTQYF
J: TRBJ2-3
V: TRBV6-6
D: TRBD2
size: NA

DNA: TGTGCCAGCAGTCGTGGACAGGGAACCTATGAGCAGTACTTC
CDR3: CASSRGQGTYEQYF
J: TRBJ2-5
V: TRBV7-9
D: TRBD1
size: NA

DNA: TGTGCCAGCAGGCCCCTAGCGGGAGTCCACAATGAGCAGTTCTTC
CDR3: CASRPLAGVHNEQFF
J: TRBJ2-1
V: TRBV7-8
D: TRBD2
size: NA

DNA: TGTGCCAGCAGTTGGGACAGGGGGATCGGCACAGATACGCAGTATTTT
CDR3: CASSWDRGIGTDTQYF
J: TRBJ2-3
V: TRBV27
D: TRBD1
size: NA

DNA: TGTGCCAGCAGTTATAGATGGGGACAGGGGATAGAAACCCAGTACTTC
CDR3: CASSYRWGQGIETQYF
J: TRBJ2-5
V: TRBV6-5
D: TRBD1
size: few

DNA: TGTGCTAGTGGTTTGCCGCCACCCCCAGCTGAAGCTTTCTTT
CDR3: CASGLPPPPAEAFF
J: TRBJ1-1
V: TRBV12-5
D: NA
size: NA

DNA: TGTGCCAGACAGTCGAACACTGAAGCTTTCTTT
CDR3: CARQSNTEAFF
J: TRBJ1-1
V: TRBV2
D: NA
size: NA

DNA: TGTGCCAGCAGCCAGGGGCGCTACGAGCAGTACTTC
CDR3: CASSQGRYEQYF
J: TRBJ2-7
V: TRBV7-2
D: NA
size: NA

DNA: TGTGCCAGCAGTTTAATGGGCCCTCCCGGGGAGCTGTTTTTT
CDR3: CASSLMGPPGELFF
J: TRBJ2-2
V: TRBV27
D: NA
size: NA

DNA: TGTGCCAGCAGTTATCTGAGCTCCTACAATGAGCAGTTCTTC
CDR3: CASSYLSSYNEQFF
J: TRBJ2-1
V: TRBV6-6
D: NA
size: NA

DNA: TGTGCCAGCAGTGAATCAGTGATTAGCAATCAGCCCCAGCATTTT
CDR3: CASSESVISNQPQHF
J: TRBJ1-5
V: TRBV6-1
D: NA
size: few

DNA: TGTGCCAGCAGTTACGGGCAGGGGGAAAACATTCAGTACTTC
CDR3: CASSYGQGENIQYF
J: TRBJ2-4
V: TRBV6-5
D: TRBD1
size: once

DNA: TGCGCCAGCTGTTTGCGGGAGAGCACCGGGGAGCTGTTTTTT
CDR3: CASCLRESTGELFF
J: TRBJ2-2
V: TRBV5-1
D: TRBD2
size: NA

DNA: TGCAGCGGGGTGGGGACTAGCGGGAGGGGGAATGAGCAGTTCTTC
CDR3: CSGVGTSGRGNEQFF
J: TRBJ2-1
V: TRBV29-1
D: TRBD2
size: NA

DNA: TGTGCCAGCACTTTTCGAAGGGGGCTGACTTCTGGGGCCAACGTCCTGACTTTC
CDR3: CASTFRRGLTSGANVLTF
J: TRBJ2-6
V: TRBV2
D: TRBD1
size: NA

DNA: TGTGCCAGCAGTCCGCGGACAGACTCCTACGAGCAGTACTTC
CDR3: CASSPRTDSYEQYF
J: TRBJ2-7
V: TRBV6-1
D: NA
size: NA

DNA: TGTGCCAGCAGCGGCCGACTAGCGGACCTCACAGATACGCAGTACTTT
CDR3: CASSGRLADLTDTQYF
J: TRBJ2-3
V: TRBV7-2
D: TRBD2
size: NA

DNA: TGTGCCAGCAGTGGGGGTAGCGGGAGTGCAGATACGCAGTATTTT
CDR3: CASSGGSGSADTQYF
J: TRBJ2-3
V: TRBV6-1
D: TRBD2
size: NA

DNA: TGTGCCAGTAGGAAAACTCGACAAGGATCTGGAAACACCATATATTTT
CDR3: CASRKTRQGSGNTIYF
J: TRBJ1-3
V: TRBV19
D: NA
size: NA

DNA: TGTGCCAGCAGCTTAGGGACGGGACTAGGGGAGACCCAGTACTTC
CDR3: CASSLGTGLGETQYF
J: TRBJ2-5
V: TRBV11-2
D: TRBD2
size: NA

DNA: TGTGCCAGCAGCCTAAGCCTTAGCTCCTACAATGAGCAGTTCTTC
CDR3: CASSLSLSSYNEQFF
J: TRBJ2-1
V: TRBV7-3
D: NA
size: NA

DNA: TGTGCCTGGAGTGTCCTACGCACTAGCGGGATCACAGATACGCAGTATTTT
CDR3: CAWSVLRTSGITDTQYF
J: TRBJ2-3
V: TRBV30
D: TRBD2
size: few

DNA: TGTGCCAGCAGTAAACAGGGGGTGGTTGGTGAAAAACTGTTTTTT
CDR3: CASSKQGVVGEKLFF
J: TRBJ1-4
V: TRBV6-1
D: TRBD1
size: NA

DNA: TGCGCCAGCAGCTTGGTTATTAGCGGGAGTGGAGAGACCCAGTACTTC
CDR3: CASSLVISGSGETQYF
J: TRBJ2-5
V: TRBV5-1
D: TRBD2
size: NA

DNA: TGTGCCAGCAGTTACCCGCCAGGCTACGAGCAGTACTTC
CDR3: CASSYPPGYEQYF
J: TRBJ2-7
V: TRBV6-6
D: NA
size: NA

DNA: TGCGCCAGCAGCCAAGTAAGCGGAACCTACAATGAGCAGTTCTTC
CDR3: CASSQVSGTYNEQFF
J: TRBJ2-1
V: TRBV4-1
D: NA
size: NA

DNA: TGTGCCAGCAGCTCTATCTCCTACAATGAGCAGTTCTTC
CDR3: CASSSISYNEQFF
J: TRBJ2-1
V: TRBV5-6
D: NA
size: few

DNA: TGTGCCAGCAGCGTAGCAGGGGTGAACACCGGGGAGCTGTTTTTT
CDR3: CASSVAGVNTGELFF
J: TRBJ2-2
V: TRBV9
D: NA
size: NA

DNA: TGTGCCACCCGGGAAACCGGGGAGCTGTTTTTT
CDR3: CATRETGELFF
J: TRBJ2-2
V: TRBV5-4
D: NA
size: few

DNA: TGCAGCGTTGCCGAACAGGGGCCTGAGCAGTACTTC
CDR3: CSVAEQGPEQYF
J: TRBJ2-7
V: TRBV29-1
D: TRBD1
size: once

DNA: TGTGCCAGCAGCTTGCAGGGTAACACTGAAGCTTTCTTT
CDR3: CASSLQGNTEAFF
J: TRBJ1-1
V: TRBV5-5
D: NA
size: NA

DNA: TGTGCCAGCAGTGCCCCTCTGGCGGGAGGGCGGGGAGAGCAGTACTTC
CDR3: CASSAPLAGGRGEQYF
J: TRBJ2-7
V: TRBV28
D: TRBD2
size: NA

DNA: TGCAGCGTTGACAGGGGGCTACGGGAGCAGTTCTTC
CDR3: CSVDRGLREQFF
J: TRBJ2-1
V: TRBV29-1
D: TRBD1
size: NA